The present entry profiles one TCR beta chain with its context. This sample is part of a study of T cell responses to AZD1222 COVID-19 vaccine. CDR3 length: 13 amino acids. Trimming removed 5 bases from V and 0 bases from J, with 8 bases in between. The germline gives CDR1 SNHLY, CDR2 FYNNEI. Produced via immunoSEQ multiplex PCR; TCRdb's table is partial and in-frame only. The sample records about 99,000 clones, approximately 90% being singletons. The TCR originated in an adult in good health. The V and J genes are TRBV2 and TRBJ2-7, with TRBD1 as a possible D gene (6 bases). The sequences come from peripheral blood, collected on day 0 of AZD1222 vaccination. The CDR3: CASSQDSSYEQYF. For the CDR3, the DNA is TGTGCCAGCAGTCAGGACAGCTCCTACGAGCAGTACTTC.